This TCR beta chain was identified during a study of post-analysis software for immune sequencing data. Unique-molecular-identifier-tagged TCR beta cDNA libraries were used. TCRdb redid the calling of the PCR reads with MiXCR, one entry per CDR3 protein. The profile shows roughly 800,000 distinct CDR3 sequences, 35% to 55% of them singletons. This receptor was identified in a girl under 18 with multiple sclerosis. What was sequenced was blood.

In nucleotides, the CDR3 is TGTGCCAGCAGCCAAACGTCGGGGGGAGGTCAGCCCCAGCATTTT. It encodes CASSQTSGGGQPQHF. The chain recombines TRBV3-1 with TRBJ1-5, with D possibly being TRBD1 (5 bases). CDR1 and CDR2 (germline): LGHDT, YNNKEL (reference sequence). The length of the CDR3 is 15 residues. The ends were cut back, 2 bases at V and 6 bases at J, with 14 bases in the middle. Looking up the rest from reference TRBV3-1 and TRBJ1-5 gives the full variable domain: DTAVSQTPKYLVTQMGNDKSIKCEQNLGHDTMYWYKQDSKKFLKIMFSYNNKELIINETVPNRFSPKSPDKAHLNLHINSLELGDSAVYFCASSQTSGGGQPQHFGDGTRLSIL.